Given below is one TCR beta chain in context. Its antigen is undetermined. The data derive from a study of T-cell memory formation after mild COVID-19. Broader study findings: Shrinking CD4+ clones resided mostly in CM and EM, and CD8+ ones in EMRA. Memory sampled before infection contained some responding clones, suggesting cross-reactive memory joined.

Using its own MiXCR run on the 5' RACE reads, TCRdb lists one record per CDR3 protein. The sample carries 150,000 to 200,000 distinct CDR3 sequences, around a tenth recorded once. The CDR3 has 15 amino acids. Unmatched junction bases numbered 4, after V lost 1 base and J lost 3 bases. The germline V gene has CDR1 SGHTA and CDR2 FQGNSA. Material: PBMCs or a T cell subset sorted from them (not recorded which). The TCR sequence derives from a young man who had mild COVID-19 (a few samples of this study predate the infection). Cell type and time point are not known. This chain connects TRBV7-2 to TRBJ2-3; TRBD2 agrees at 7 bases. The chain's CDR3 is CASSLGTRATDTQYF. The CDR3 DNA sequence: TGTGCCAGCAGCTTAGGGACTAGGGCAACAGATACGCAGTATTTT.